The 10 T cell receptor beta chains listed next were all sequenced from one sample in a study of cytomegalovirus exposure and HLA in healthy donors. 60 Vbeta and 13 Jbeta primers were used in PCR. Sequenced by immunoSEQ multiplex PCR; TCRdb stores in-frame clones only, minus some. The sample includes about 110,000 clones, approximately 15% seen only once; the top ten take 1.9%. Input material: PBMCs. The receptors here all came from a young woman in good health and CMV-seronegative.

The rearrangement uses TRBV7-9 and TRBJ1-4; TRBD1 agrees at 10 bases. This CDR3 has 13 amino acids. Germline V lookup: CDR1 SEHNR, CDR2 FQNEAQ (reference sequence). V was pared by 7 bases and J by 6 bases, with 2 bases of the junction left unmatched. CDR3 loop: CASIGQGDEKLFF. CDR3 nucleotides: TGTGCCAGCATAGGACAGGGGGATGAAAAACTGTTTTTT.

The chain couples TRBV5-1 to TRBJ1-6; tentatively, D is TRBD1 (6 bases). Germline-derived CDR1 and CDR2 are SGHRS and YFSETQ. The length of the CDR3 is 19 residues. The ends were cut back, 2 bases at V and 5 bases at J, with 23 bases in the middle. CDR3 residues: CASSFFFTGRPSHNSPLHF. Here the CDR3 DNA reads TGCGCCAGCAGCTTTTTTTTTACAGGGAGACCCAGCCATAATTCACCCCTCCACTTT.

A remark on this clone: One end of the junction does not line up with germline, which may come from a read error. The CDR3 here is CASSLAGPAPSNEQYF. In nucleotides, the CDR3 is TGTGCCAGCAGCTTAGCGGGCCCAGCCCCCTCCAACGAGCAGTACTTC. The chain recombines TRBV7-6 with TRBJ2-7; D remains ambiguous. The CDR3 totals 16 residues. Germline assignment: CDR1 SGHVS and CDR2 FNYEAQ.

The chain couples TRBV7-9 to TRBJ1-2; a weak D match, TRBD1 (5 bases). The CDR3 extends over 14 amino acids. CDR1 is SEHNR, CDR2 FQNEAQ, per germline (reference sequence). V was clipped by 5 bases and J by 4 bases, with 14 bases between them. In DNA form, the CDR3 reads TGTGCCAGCAGCGCAAGACAGAGTAGCTATGGCTACACCTTC. This translates into CASSARQSSYGYTF.

The chain combines TRBV9 with TRBJ2-3, with TRBD2 identical over 11 bases. J lost 3 bases, V lost 2 bases, and 2 bases had no gene match. CDR1 SGDLS and CDR2 YYNGEE come from the germline V gene. The CDR3 is 15 residues long. DNA for the CDR3: TGTGCCAGCAGCGTTAGCGGGAGGGAGACAGATACGCAGTATTTT. Translated, it gives CASSVSGRETDTQYF.

This rearrangement joins TRBV10-3 to TRBJ1-5; D is uncertain. CDR3 length equals 14 residues. Germline-derived CDR1 and CDR2 are ENHRY and SYGVKD. Trimming pared 5 bases from V and 0 bases from J, leaving 8 bases between. CDR3 loop: CAISPAGSNQPQHF. In nucleotides, the CDR3 is TGTGCCATCAGTCCTGCCGGTAGCAATCAGCCCCAGCATTTT.

The chain couples TRBV27 to TRBJ1-1, with a tentative D call TRBD1 (5 bases). The ends were cut back, 4 bases at V and 1 base at J, with 10 bases in the middle. Germline values: CDR1 MNHEY, CDR2 SMNVEV (reference sequence). The CDR3 sequence is 14 residues long. The CDR3 loop reads CASSWGRENTEAFF. The CDR3 bases are TGTGCCAGCAGTTGGGGCAGGGAGAACACTGAAGCTTTCTTT.

This sequence joins TRBV9 and TRBJ2-7, with D perhaps matching TRBD1 (5 bases). Germline loops: CDR1 SGDLS, CDR2 YYNGEE. V gave up 2 bases and J gave up 4 bases, with 13 bases separating them. CDR3 length: 14 amino acids. CDR3 amino acids: CASSVGGARYEQYF. Written as DNA, the CDR3 is TGTGCCAGCAGCGTTGGTGGGGCGCGGTACGAGCAGTACTTC.

This rearrangement joins TRBV19 to TRBJ2-2; possibly TRBD2 for D (6 bases). This CDR3 spans 19 amino acids. CDR1 is LNHDA, CDR2 SQIVND, per germline (reference sequence). Trimming took off 4 bases at V and 6 bases at J, with 27 bases between the two ends. The CDR3 DNA sequence: TGTGCCAGTAGTAGCGACAGACACGCAACCTTCGGGACTTCCGGGGAGCTGTTTTTT. Amino acids: CASSSDRHATFGTSGELFF.

The chain joins TRBV6-1 to TRBJ1-4, with 7 bases lining up with TRBD1. CDR1 MNHNS and CDR2 SASEGT come from the germline V gene. V shed 4 bases, J shed 7 bases, and the junction held 9 bases outside the gene matches. The CDR3 runs 15 residues. The DNA for the CDR3 is TGTGCCAGCAGTGTCTTCCGACAGGGTGGTGAAAAACTGTTTTTT. Protein product: CASSVFRQGGEKLFF.